These T cell receptor beta chains were read from a single sample in a study of blood T cell repertoires in COVID-19. Data came from immunoSEQ multiplex PCR; TCRdb stores just in-frame clones and leaves some out. The data hold 250,000 or so clones, with roughly 90% observed a single time. Sequences were obtained from PBMCs or T cells enriched from blood (not recorded which). Source of these receptors: a man aged 35 to 55 who had recovered from COVID-19. Each CDR3 is given with its conserved first and last residue. The order of the fields is V gene, clone size, CDR3 length, D gene, J gene, CDR3 protein, CDR3 DNA. D genes are given only for firm matches. Not every row has a clone size; where given, it reads once, few, many or a size class.

V gene: TRBV9
clone size: NA
CDR3 length: 21
D gene: TRBD2
J gene: TRBJ2-1
CDR3 protein: CASSVERGTSGAPGTYNEQFF
CDR3 DNA: TGTGCCAGCAGCGTAGAAAGGGGGACTAGCGGGGCCCCGGGAACCTACAATGAGCAGTTCTTC

V gene: TRBV19
clone size: few
CDR3 length: 13
D gene: NA
J gene: TRBJ1-6
CDR3 protein: CASSITENSPLHF
CDR3 DNA: TGTGCCAGTAGTATAACCGAGAATTCACCCCTCCACTTT

V gene: TRBV24-1
clone size: NA
CDR3 length: 13
D gene: TRBD1
J gene: TRBJ2-1
CDR3 protein: CATSTGFYNEQFF
CDR3 DNA: TGTGCCACCTCGACAGGGTTCTACAATGAGCAGTTCTTC

V gene: TRBV7-9
clone size: few
CDR3 length: 15
D gene: TRBD2
J gene: TRBJ2-7
CDR3 protein: CASSLVSSGGPSRDF
CDR3 DNA: TGTGCCAGCAGCTTAGTTTCTAGCGGGGGCCCCTCGCGAGACTTC

V gene: TRBV3-1/TRBV3-2
clone size: NA
CDR3 length: 16
D gene: NA
J gene: TRBJ2-7
CDR3 protein: CASSHFTGTLRYEQYF
CDR3 DNA: TGTGCCAGCAGCCATTTCACCGGGACTTTACGATACGAGCAGTACTTC

V gene: TRBV11-3
clone size: once
CDR3 length: 16
D gene: NA
J gene: TRBJ1-3
CDR3 protein: CASSLAAGASGNTIYF
CDR3 DNA: TGTGCCAGCAGCTTAGCCGCAGGGGCATCCGGAAACACCATATATTTT

V gene: TRBV7-3
clone size: NA
CDR3 length: 14
D gene: TRBD1
J gene: TRBJ2-7
CDR3 protein: CASSPGTGNYEQYF
CDR3 DNA: TGTGCCAGCAGCCCCGGGACAGGGAACTACGAGCAGTACTTC

V gene: TRBV6-6
clone size: NA
CDR3 length: 12
D gene: NA
J gene: TRBJ1-5
CDR3 protein: CASGALNQPQHF
CDR3 DNA: TGTGCCAGCGGGGCACTCAATCAGCCCCAGCATTTT

V gene: TRBV11-1
clone size: NA
CDR3 length: 14
D gene: TRBD1
J gene: TRBJ1-5
CDR3 protein: CASVQGACNQPQHF
CDR3 DNA: TGTGCCAGCGTTCAGGGGGCGTGCAATCAGCCCCAGCATTTT

V gene: TRBV7-8
clone size: NA
CDR3 length: 15
D gene: NA
J gene: TRBJ2-5
CDR3 protein: CASSPRREYQETQYF
CDR3 DNA: TGTGCCAGCAGCCCCCGTAGGGAGTACCAAGAGACCCAGTACTTC

V gene: TRBV30
clone size: NA
CDR3 length: 15
D gene: NA
J gene: TRBJ2-3
CDR3 protein: CAWSQGFSSTDTQYF
CDR3 DNA: TGTGCCTGGAGTCAGGGGTTCTCTAGCACAGATACGCAGTATTTT

V gene: TRBV11-2
clone size: NA
CDR3 length: 16
D gene: TRBD1
J gene: TRBJ1-1
CDR3 protein: CASSDYQGQGRTEAFF
CDR3 DNA: TGTGCCAGCAGCGACTACCAGGGACAGGGTCGGACTGAAGCTTTCTTT

V gene: TRBV10-2
clone size: NA
CDR3 length: 11
D gene: NA
J gene: TRBJ2-3
CDR3 protein: CASSPADTQYF
CDR3 DNA: TGCGCCAGCAGTCCCGCAGATACGCAGTATTTT

V gene: TRBV4-1
clone size: once
CDR3 length: 15
D gene: NA
J gene: TRBJ1-2
CDR3 protein: CASSHPIGGVNGYTF
CDR3 DNA: TGCGCCAGCAGCCACCCTATTGGGGGCGTAAATGGCTACACCTTC

V gene: TRBV24-1
clone size: NA
CDR3 length: 14
D gene: NA
J gene: TRBJ2-7
CDR3 protein: CATSDPTSSYEQYF
CDR3 DNA: TGTGCCACCAGTGATCCCACTAGCAGCTACGAGCAGTACTTC

V gene: TRBV6-6
clone size: NA
CDR3 length: 14
D gene: NA
J gene: TRBJ2-5
CDR3 protein: CASSPARGTETQYF
CDR3 DNA: TGTGCCAGCAGTCCCGCAAGGGGGACGGAGACCCAGTACTTC

V gene: TRBV5-4
clone size: NA
CDR3 length: 14
D gene: NA
J gene: TRBJ1-1
CDR3 protein: CASSTRTVNTEAFF
CDR3 DNA: TGTGCCAGCAGCACTAGGACAGTTAACACTGAAGCTTTCTTT

V gene: TRBV19
clone size: NA
CDR3 length: 14
D gene: NA
J gene: TRBJ2-2
CDR3 protein: CASSQGSNTGELFF
CDR3 DNA: TGTGCCAGTAGTCAGGGATCTAACACCGGGGAGCTGTTTTTT

V gene: TRBV27
clone size: once
CDR3 length: 13
D gene: NA
J gene: TRBJ1-5
CDR3 protein: CASSFEGNQPQHF
CDR3 DNA: TGTGCCAGCAGTTTTGAGGGAAATCAGCCCCAGCATTTT

V gene: TRBV18
clone size: NA
CDR3 length: 14
D gene: TRBD1
J gene: TRBJ1-2
CDR3 protein: CASSPSGQNYGYTF
CDR3 DNA: TGTGCCAGCTCACCGTCGGGACAGAACTATGGCTACACCTTC

V gene: TRBV4-1
clone size: NA
CDR3 length: 16
D gene: TRBD1
J gene: TRBJ1-2
CDR3 protein: CASSQEKSGQLNGYTF
CDR3 DNA: TGCGCCAGCAGCCAAGAGAAGTCGGGACAGCTAAATGGCTACACCTTC

V gene: TRBV5-1
clone size: NA
CDR3 length: 14
D gene: TRBD1
J gene: TRBJ2-7
CDR3 protein: CASSSRDRNYEQYF
CDR3 DNA: TGCGCCAGCAGCTCTAGGGACAGAAACTACGAGCAGTACTTC